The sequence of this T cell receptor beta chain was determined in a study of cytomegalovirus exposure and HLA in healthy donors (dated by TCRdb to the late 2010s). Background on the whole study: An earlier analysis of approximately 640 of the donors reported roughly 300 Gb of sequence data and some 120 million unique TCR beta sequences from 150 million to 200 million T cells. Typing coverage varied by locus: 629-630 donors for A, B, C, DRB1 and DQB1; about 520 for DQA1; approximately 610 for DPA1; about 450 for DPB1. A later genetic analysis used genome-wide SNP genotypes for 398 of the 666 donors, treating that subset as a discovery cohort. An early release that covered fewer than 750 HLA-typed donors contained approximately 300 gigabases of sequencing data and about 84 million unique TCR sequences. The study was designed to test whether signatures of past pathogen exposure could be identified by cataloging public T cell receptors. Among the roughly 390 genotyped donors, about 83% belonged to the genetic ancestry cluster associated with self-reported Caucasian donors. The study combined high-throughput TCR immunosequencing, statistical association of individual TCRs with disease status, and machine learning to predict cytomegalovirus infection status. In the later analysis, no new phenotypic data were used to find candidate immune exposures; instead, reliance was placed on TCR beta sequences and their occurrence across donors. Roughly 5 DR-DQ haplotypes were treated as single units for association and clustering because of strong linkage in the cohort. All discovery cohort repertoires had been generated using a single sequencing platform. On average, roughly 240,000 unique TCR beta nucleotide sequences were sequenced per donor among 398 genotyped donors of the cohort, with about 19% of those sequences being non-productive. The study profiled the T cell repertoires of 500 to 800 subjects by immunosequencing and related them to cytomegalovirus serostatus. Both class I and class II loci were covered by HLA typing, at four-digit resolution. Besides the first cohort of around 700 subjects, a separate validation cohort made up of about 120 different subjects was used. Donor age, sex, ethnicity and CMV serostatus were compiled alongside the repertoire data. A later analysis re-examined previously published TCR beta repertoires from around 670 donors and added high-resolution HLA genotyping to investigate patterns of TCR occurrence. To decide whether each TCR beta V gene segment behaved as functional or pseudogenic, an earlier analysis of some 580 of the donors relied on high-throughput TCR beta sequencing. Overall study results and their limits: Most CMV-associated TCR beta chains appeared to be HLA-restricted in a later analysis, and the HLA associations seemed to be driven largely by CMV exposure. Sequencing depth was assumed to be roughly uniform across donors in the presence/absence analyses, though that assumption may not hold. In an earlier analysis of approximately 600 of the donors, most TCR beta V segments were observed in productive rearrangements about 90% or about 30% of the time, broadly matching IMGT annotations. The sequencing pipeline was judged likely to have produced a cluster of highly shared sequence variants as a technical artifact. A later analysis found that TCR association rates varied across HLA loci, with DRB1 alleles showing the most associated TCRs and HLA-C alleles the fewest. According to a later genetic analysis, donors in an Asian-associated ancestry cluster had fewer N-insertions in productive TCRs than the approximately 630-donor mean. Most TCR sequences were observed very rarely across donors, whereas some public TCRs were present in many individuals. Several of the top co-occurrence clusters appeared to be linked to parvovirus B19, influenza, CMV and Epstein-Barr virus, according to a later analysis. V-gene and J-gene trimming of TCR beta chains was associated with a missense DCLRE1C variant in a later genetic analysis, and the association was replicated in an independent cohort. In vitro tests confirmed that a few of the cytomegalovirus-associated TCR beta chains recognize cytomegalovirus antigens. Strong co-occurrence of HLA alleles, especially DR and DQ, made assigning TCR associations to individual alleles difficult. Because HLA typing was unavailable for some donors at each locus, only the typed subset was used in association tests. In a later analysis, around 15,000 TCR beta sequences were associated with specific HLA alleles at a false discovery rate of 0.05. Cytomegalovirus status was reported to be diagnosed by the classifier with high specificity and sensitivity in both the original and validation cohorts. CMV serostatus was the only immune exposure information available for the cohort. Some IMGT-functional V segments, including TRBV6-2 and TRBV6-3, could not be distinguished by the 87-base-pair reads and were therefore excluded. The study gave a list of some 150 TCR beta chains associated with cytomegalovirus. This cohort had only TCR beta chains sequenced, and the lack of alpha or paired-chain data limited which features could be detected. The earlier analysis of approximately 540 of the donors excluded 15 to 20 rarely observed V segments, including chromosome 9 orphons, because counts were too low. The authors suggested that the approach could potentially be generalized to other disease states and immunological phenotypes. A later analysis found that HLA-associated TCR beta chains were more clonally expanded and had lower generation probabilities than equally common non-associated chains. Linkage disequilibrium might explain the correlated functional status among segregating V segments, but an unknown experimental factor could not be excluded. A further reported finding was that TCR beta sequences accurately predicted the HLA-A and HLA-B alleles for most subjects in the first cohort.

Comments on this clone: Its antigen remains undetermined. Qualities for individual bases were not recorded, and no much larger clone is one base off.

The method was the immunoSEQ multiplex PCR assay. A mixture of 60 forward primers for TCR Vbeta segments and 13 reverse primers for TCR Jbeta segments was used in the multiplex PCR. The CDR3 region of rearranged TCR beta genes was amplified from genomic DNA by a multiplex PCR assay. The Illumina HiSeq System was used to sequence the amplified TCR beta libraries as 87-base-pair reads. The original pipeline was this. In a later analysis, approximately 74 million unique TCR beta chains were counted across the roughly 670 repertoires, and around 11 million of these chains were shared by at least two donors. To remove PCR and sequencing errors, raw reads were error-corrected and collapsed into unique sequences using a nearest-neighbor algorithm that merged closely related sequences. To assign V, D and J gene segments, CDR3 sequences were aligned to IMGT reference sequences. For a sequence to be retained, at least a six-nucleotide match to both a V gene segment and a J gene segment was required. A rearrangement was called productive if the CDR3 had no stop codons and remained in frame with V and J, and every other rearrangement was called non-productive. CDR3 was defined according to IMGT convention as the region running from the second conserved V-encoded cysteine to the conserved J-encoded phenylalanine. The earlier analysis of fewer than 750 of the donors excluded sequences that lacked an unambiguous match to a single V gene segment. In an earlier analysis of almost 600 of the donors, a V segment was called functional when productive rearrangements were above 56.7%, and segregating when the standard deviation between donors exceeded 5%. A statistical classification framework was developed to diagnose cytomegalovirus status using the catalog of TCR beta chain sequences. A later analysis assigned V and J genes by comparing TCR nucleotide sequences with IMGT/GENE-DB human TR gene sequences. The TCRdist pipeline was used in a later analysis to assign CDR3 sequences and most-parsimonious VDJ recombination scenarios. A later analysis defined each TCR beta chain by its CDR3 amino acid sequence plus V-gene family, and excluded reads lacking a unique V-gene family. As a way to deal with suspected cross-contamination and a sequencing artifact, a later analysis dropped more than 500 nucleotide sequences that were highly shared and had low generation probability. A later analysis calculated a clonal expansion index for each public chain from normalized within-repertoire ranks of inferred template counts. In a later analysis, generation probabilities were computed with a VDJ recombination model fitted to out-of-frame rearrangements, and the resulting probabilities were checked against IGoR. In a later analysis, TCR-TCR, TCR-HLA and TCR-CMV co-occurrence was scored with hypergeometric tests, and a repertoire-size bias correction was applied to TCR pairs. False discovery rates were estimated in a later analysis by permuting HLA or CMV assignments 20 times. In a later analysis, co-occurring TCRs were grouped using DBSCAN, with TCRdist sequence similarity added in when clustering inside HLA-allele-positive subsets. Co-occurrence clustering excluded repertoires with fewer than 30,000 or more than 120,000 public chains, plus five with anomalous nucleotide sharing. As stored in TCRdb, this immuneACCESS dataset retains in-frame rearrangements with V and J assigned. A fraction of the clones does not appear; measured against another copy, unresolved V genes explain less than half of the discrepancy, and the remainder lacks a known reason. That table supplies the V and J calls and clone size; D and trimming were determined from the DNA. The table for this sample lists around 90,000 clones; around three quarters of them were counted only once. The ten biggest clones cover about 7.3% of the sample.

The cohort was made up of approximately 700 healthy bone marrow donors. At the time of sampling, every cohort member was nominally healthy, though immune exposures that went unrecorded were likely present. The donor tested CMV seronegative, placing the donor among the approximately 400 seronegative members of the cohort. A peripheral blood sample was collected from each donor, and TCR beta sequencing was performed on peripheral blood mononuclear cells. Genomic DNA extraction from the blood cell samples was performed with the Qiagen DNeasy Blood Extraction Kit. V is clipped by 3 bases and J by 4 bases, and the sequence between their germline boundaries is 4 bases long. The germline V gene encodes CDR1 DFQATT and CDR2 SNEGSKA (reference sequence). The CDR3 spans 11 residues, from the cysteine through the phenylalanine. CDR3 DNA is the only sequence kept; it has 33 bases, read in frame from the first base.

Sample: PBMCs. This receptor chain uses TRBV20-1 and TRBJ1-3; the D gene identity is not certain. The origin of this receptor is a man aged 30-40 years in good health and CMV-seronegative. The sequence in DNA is TGCAGTGCTAGCATGGGAAACACCATATATTTT. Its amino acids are CSASMGNTIYF.